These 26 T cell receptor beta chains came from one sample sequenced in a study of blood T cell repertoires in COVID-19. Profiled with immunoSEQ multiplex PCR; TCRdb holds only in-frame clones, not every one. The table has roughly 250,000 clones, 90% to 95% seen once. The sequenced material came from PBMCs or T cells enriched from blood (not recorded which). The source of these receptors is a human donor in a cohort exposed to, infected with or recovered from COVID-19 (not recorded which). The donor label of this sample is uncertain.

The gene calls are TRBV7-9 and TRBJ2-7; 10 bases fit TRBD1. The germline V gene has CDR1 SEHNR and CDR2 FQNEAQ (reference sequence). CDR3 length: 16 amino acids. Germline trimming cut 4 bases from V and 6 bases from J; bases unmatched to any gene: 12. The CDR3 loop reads CASSSKRTGGDSEQYF. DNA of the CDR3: TGTGCCAGCAGCTCTAAGCGGACAGGGGGGGACAGCGAGCAGTACTTC.

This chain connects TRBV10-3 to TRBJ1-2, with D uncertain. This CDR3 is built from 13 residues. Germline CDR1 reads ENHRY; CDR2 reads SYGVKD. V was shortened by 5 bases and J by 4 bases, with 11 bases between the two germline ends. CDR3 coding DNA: TGTGCCATCAGTAGCGGGGAGGGCTATGGCTACACCTTC. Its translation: CAISSGEGYGYTF.

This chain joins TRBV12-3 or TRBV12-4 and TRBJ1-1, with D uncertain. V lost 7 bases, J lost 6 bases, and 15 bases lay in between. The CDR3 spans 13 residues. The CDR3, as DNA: TGTGCCAGCACCAACCAAGGGAGGGCTGAAGCTTTCTTT. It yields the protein CASTNQGRAEAFF.

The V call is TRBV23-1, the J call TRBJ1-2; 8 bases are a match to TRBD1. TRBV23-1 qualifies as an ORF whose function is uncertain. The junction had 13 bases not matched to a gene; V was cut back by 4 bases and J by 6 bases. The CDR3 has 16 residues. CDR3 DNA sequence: TGCGCCAGCAGTCCCGTTGGACAGGGAGGGATGAATGGCTACACCTTC. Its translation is CASSPVGQGGMNGYTF.

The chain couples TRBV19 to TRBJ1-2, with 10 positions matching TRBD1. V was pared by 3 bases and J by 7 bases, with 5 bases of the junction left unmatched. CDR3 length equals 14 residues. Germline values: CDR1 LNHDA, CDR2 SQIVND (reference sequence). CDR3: CASSILGQGGGYTF. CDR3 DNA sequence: TGTGCCAGTAGTATCCTCGGACAGGGGGGTGGCTACACCTTC.

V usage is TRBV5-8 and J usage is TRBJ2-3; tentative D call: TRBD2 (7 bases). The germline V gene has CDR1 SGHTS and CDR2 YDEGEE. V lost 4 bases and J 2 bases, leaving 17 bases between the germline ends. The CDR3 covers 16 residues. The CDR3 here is CASSGSRGADTDTQYF. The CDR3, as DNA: TGTGCCAGCAGCGGCTCCCGGGGGGCTGACACAGATACGCAGTATTTT.

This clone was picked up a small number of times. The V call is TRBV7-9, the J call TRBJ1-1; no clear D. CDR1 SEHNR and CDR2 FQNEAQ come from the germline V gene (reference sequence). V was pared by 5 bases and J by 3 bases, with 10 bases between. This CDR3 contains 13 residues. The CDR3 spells CASSLTEDTEAFF. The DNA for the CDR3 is TGTGCCAGCAGCCTGACCGAGGACACTGAAGCTTTCTTT.

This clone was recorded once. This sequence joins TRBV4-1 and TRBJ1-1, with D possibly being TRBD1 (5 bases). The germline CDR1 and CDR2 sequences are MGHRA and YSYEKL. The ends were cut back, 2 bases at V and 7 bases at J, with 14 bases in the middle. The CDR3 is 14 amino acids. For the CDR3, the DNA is TGCGCCAGCAGCCAAACCCCCGACAGTTTTGAAGCTTTCTTT. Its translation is CASSQTPDSFEAFF.

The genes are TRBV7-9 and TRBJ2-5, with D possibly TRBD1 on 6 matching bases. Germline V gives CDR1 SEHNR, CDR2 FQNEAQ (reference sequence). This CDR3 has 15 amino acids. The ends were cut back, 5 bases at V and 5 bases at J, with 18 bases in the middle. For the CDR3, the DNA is TGTGCCAGCAGCCCCCTCATGGGGGCTTTGGAGACCCAGTACTTC. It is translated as CASSPLMGALETQYF.

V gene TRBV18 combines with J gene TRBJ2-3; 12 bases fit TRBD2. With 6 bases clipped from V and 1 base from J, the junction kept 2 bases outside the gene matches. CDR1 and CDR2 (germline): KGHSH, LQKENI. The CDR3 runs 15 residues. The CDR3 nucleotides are TGTGCCAGCTCCCGGACTAGCGGGGGCACAGATACGCAGTATTTT. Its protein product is CASSRTSGGTDTQYF.

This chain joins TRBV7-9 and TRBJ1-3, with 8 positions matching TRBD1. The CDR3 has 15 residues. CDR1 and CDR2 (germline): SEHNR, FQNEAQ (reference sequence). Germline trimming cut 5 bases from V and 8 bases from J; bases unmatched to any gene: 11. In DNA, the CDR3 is TGTGCCAGCAGCCACAAGGACAGGGAGCTAGACACCATATATTTT. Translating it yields CASSHKDRELDTIYF.

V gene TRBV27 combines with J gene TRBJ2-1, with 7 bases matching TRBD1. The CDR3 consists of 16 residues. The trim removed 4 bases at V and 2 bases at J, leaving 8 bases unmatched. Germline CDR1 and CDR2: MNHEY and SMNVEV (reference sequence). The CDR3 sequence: CASSSPDRVPYNEQFF. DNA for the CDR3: TGTGCCAGCAGTTCCCCCGACAGGGTCCCCTACAATGAGCAGTTCTTC.

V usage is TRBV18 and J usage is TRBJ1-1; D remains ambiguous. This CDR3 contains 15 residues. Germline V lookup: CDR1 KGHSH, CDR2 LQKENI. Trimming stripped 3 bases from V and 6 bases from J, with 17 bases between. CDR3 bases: TGTGCCAGCTCACCTTCGGGATCGCGGAGGGCTGAAGCTTTCTTT. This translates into CASSPSGSRRAEAFF.

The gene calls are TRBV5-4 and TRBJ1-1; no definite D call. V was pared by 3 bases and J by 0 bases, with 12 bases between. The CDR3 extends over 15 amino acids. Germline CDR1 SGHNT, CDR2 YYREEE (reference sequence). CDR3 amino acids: CASSSSAGLNTEAFF. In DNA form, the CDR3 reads TGTGCCAGCAGCTCATCCGCTGGGCTGAACACTGAAGCTTTCTTT.

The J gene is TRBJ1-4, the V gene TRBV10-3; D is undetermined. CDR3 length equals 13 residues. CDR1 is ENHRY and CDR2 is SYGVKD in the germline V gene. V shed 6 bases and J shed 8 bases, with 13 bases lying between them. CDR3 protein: CAISRDYGEKLFF. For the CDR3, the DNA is TGTGCCATCAGCCGGGATTACGGGGAAAAACTGTTTTTT.

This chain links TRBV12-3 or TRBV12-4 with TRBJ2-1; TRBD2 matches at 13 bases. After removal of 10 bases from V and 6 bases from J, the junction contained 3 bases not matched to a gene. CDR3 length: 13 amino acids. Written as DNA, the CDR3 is TGTGCCACCCGACTAGCGGGGGGCAATGAGCAGTTCTTC. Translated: CATRLAGGNEQFF.

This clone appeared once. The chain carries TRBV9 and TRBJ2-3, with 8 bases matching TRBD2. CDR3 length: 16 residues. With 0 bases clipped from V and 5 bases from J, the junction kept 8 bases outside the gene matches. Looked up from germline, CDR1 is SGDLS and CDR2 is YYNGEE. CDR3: CASSVDIAGPLDTQYF. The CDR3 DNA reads TGTGCCAGCAGCGTAGATATAGCGGGGCCCTTAGATACGCAGTATTTT.

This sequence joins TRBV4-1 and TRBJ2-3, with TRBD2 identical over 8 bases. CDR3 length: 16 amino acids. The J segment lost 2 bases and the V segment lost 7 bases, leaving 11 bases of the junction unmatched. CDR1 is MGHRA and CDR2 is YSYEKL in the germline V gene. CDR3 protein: CASISLAGALTDTQYF. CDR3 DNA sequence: TGCGCCAGCATATCGCTAGCGGGCGCTCTCACAGATACGCAGTATTTT.

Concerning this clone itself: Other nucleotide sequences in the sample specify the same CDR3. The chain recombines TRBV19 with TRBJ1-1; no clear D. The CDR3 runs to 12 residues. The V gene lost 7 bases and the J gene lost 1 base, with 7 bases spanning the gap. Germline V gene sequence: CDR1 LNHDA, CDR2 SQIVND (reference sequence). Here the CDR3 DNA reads TGTGCCAGTACCCCAGGGAACACTGAAGCTTTCTTT. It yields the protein CASTPGNTEAFF.

CDR3 sequence (DNA): TGCGCCAGCAGCCTCATCGGGGTGGCCAAAAACATTCAGTACTTC. As protein: CASSLIGVAKNIQYF. The chain recombines TRBV4-1 with TRBJ2-4, with a tentative D call TRBD2 (5 bases). Trimming removed 4 bases from V and 1 base from J, with 11 bases in between. The CDR3 extends over 15 amino acids. Germline V gene sequence: CDR1 MGHRA, CDR2 YSYEKL.

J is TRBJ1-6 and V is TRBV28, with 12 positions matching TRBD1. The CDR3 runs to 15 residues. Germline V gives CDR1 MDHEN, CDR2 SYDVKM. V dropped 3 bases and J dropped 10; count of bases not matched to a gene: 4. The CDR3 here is CASSFGTGGTSPLHF. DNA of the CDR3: TGTGCCAGCAGTTTCGGGACAGGGGGCACATCACCCCTCCACTTT.

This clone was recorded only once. The CDR3 loop reads CAISEPLAGGPRKDEQFF. DNA for the CDR3: TGTGCCATCAGTGAACCGCTAGCGGGGGGGCCGAGGAAGGATGAGCAGTTCTTC. The rearrangement uses TRBV10-3 and TRBJ2-1; the match to TRBD2 covers 12 bases. CDR3 length: 18 residues. Losses at the gene ends were 3 bases for V and 8 bases for J; bases not matched to a gene: 14. Germline CDR1 and CDR2: ENHRY and SYGVKD.

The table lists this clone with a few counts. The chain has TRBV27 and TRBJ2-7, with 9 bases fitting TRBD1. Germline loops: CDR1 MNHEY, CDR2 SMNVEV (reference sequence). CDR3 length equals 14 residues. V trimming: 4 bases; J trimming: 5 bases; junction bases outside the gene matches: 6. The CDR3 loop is CASSSTGGINEQYF. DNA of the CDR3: TGTGCCAGCAGTTCAACAGGGGGCATCAACGAGCAGTACTTC.

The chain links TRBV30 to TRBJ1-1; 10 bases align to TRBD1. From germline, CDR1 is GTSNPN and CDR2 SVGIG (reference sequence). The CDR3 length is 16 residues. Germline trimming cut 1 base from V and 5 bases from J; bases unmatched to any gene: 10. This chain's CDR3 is CAWSDRDRGMGTEAFF. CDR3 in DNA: TGTGCCTGGAGTGACCGGGACAGGGGTATGGGGACTGAAGCTTTCTTT. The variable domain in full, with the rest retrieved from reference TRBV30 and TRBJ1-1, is SQTIHQWPATLVQPVGSPLSLECTVEGTSNPNLYWYRQAAGRGLQLLFYSVGIGQISSEVPQNLSASRPQDRQFILSSKKLLLSDSGFYLCAWSDRDRGMGTEAFFGQGTRLTVV.

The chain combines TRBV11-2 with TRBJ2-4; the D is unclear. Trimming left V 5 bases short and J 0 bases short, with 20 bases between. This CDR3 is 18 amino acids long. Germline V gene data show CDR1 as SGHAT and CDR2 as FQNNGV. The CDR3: CASSPTGVRTLAKNIQYF. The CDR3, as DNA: TGTGCCAGCAGCCCCACGGGTGTCCGAACCCTAGCCAAAAACATTCAGTACTTC.

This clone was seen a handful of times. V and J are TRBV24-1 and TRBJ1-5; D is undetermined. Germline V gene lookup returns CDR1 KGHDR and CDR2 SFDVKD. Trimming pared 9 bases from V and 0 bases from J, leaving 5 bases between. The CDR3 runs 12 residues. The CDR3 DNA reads TGTGCCACCGAACATAGCAATCAGCCCCAGCATTTT. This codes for CATEHSNQPQHF.